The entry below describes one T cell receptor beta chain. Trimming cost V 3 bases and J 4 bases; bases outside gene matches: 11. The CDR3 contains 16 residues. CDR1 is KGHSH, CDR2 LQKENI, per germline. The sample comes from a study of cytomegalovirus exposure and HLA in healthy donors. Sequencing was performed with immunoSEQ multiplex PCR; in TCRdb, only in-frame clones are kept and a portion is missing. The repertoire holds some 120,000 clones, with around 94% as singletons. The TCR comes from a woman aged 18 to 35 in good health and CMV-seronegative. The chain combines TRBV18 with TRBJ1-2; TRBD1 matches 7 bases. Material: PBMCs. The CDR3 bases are TGTGCCAGCTCACCCTACGGCTGGACAGGCCCCTATGGCTACACCTTC. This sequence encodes CASSPYGWTGPYGYTF.